These T cell receptor beta chains were read from a single sample in a study of blood T cell repertoires in COVID-19. Profiling relied on immunoSEQ multiplex PCR, and the TCRdb table lists in-frame clones only, not all of them. The sample shows fewer than 250,000 clones, about 85% of them seen only once. Input material: peripheral blood. The receptors originated from a human donor in a cohort sampled during active COVID-19. Each CDR3 is given with its conserved first and last residue. The order of the fields is J gene, V gene, clone size, D gene, CDR3 DNA, CDR3 protein. D genes are given only for firm matches. Clone size is shown for a subset of rows, as once, few, many or a class of expanded clone.

TRBJ1-6,TRBV14,-,-,TGTGCCAGCAGCCAACGAAGAGGCCTCGGCCGGCATAATTCACCCCTCCACTTT,CASSQRRGLGRHNSPLHF
TRBJ1-2,TRBV29-1,-,-,TGCAGCGTTGAGGGAGGGTGGGGCGGCTACACCTTC,CSVEGGWGGYTF
TRBJ1-2,TRBV5-8,once,-,TGTGCCAGCAGCTTGAAAAGCTCAGGGTCCTATGGCTACACCTTC,CASSLKSSGSYGYTF
TRBJ1-2,TRBV5-4,-,TRBD1,TGTGCCAGCAGCTTCAGGGGGCGAAGCGGCTACACCTTC,CASSFRGRSGYTF
TRBJ2-7,TRBV28,-,TRBD1,TGTGCCAGCAATCAAGGGACAGGGATGTACGAGCAGTACTTC,CASNQGTGMYEQYF
TRBJ1-5,TRBV7-8,once,-,TGTGCCAGCAGCAAGGGGTCTAATCAGCCCCAGCATTTT,CASSKGSNQPQHF
TRBJ1-1,TRBV7-2,medium-sized,-,TGTGCCAGCAGCGTCCGGCGAGGGAGGACACCTGAAGCTTTCTTT,CASSVRRGRTPEAFF
TRBJ1-2,TRBV9,-,-,TGTGCCAGCAGCGTATTAGGTCCGGGGGGTTATGGCTACACCTTC,CASSVLGPGGYGYTF
TRBJ2-5,TRBV28,-,TRBD1,TGTGCCAGCAGTACATACAGGGGGAGCTACCCCAAGACCCAGTACTTC,CASSTYRGSYPKTQYF
TRBJ1-2,TRBV10-3,few,-,TGTGCCATCAGTGCTTCGAGGGAATATGGCTACACCTTC,CAISASREYGYTF
TRBJ1-1,TRBV20-1,-,-,TGCAGCGGGGTGGCCTCAGAAGCTTTCTTT,CSGVASEAFF
TRBJ2-2,TRBV5-1,-,-,TGCGCCAGCAGCTTGGCCGCGGGATTACTCACCGGGGAGCTGTTTTTT,CASSLAAGLLTGELFF
TRBJ1-2,TRBV6-5,-,TRBD1,TGTGCCAGCAGGGTTCCGGGACAGGGGATTGGCTACACCTTC,CASRVPGQGIGYTF
TRBJ1-2,TRBV28,-,-,TGTGCCAGCAGTTTACGGACAGCCCTCTATGGCTACACCTTC,CASSLRTALYGYTF
TRBJ1-2,TRBV3-1/TRBV3-2,-,-,TGTGCCAGCAGCCAAGATTCCCGGCGGGGCTACACCTTC,CASSQDSRRGYTF
TRBJ1-3,TRBV2,-,-,TGTGCCAGCAGTCGATCCAGCAGGGCTTCCTCTGGAAACACCATATATTTT,CASSRSSRASSGNTIYF
TRBJ2-1,TRBV11-1,few,TRBD1,TGTGCCAGCAGCTTTGATTTGGGACAGGGTGTTGATGAGCAGTTCTTC,CASSFDLGQGVDEQFF
TRBJ2-2,TRBV6-2/TRBV6-3,-,-,TGTGCCAGCAGTAACGAGGGCACCGGGGAGCTGTTTTTT,CASSNEGTGELFF
TRBJ1-1,TRBV27,-,TRBD1,TGTGCCAGCAGTACTCCCGGGACAGGGACCGTCACTGAAGCTTTCTTT,CASSTPGTGTVTEAFF
TRBJ2-7,TRBV25-1,-,-,TGTGCCAGCAGACCCGAGGGAACCTACGAGCAGTACTTC,CASRPEGTYEQYF
TRBJ2-3,TRBV28,-,TRBD2,TGTGCCAGCAGTTCTTTGGGAGCGGGGACAGATACGCAGTATTTT,CASSSLGAGTDTQYF
TRBJ2-2,TRBV7-8,-,TRBD2,TGTGCCAGCAGCTCCTATGCGGGGGGCGCGAACACCGGGGAGCTGTTTTTT,CASSSYAGGANTGELFF
TRBJ2-7,TRBV3-1/TRBV3-2,many,-,TGTGCCAGCAGCCAAGCTCCCCAGTACGAGCAGTACTTC,CASSQAPQYEQYF
TRBJ2-3,TRBV7-2,-,TRBD2,TGTGCCAGCAGCCCGGAGGGCGGGGGGTTTCCAGATACGCAGTATTTT,CASSPEGGGFPDTQYF
TRBJ2-1,TRBV10-1,-,TRBD1,TGCGCCAGCAGCGGACAGGGGTACAATGAGCAGTTCTTC,CASSGQGYNEQFF
TRBJ1-1,TRBV5-6,-,-,TGTGCCAGCAGCTTCCGCACTGAAGCTTTCTTT,CASSFRTEAFF
TRBJ1-5,TRBV10-2,-,-,TGCGCCAGCAGTGAGCCGGCATTGACATATCAGCCCCAGCATTTT,CASSEPALTYQPQHF
TRBJ1-3,TRBV5-5,-,TRBD1,TGTGCCAGCAGCCCGGGGACAGGCAGAAACACCATATATTTT,CASSPGTGRNTIYF
TRBJ2-1,TRBV18,-,TRBD2,TGTGCCAGCTCATCCCTCTCGGGGGGGTCCTACAATGAGCAGTTCTTC,CASSSLSGGSYNEQFF
TRBJ2-1,TRBV4-1,-,TRBD2,TGCGCCAGCAGCCAAGATCGCACTAGCGGGGGGTCGTACAATGAGCAGTTCTTC,CASSQDRTSGGSYNEQFF
TRBJ2-1,TRBV5-6,-,TRBD1,TGTGCCAGCAGCTTGCACAGGGGGTTTTTCTTC,CASSLHRGFFF
TRBJ2-6,TRBV5-1,-,-,TGCGCCAGCAGCCTGCAACAGGGGGGGAGCTCTGGGGCCAACGTCCTGACTTTC,CASSLQQGGSSGANVLTF
TRBJ2-7,TRBV6-6,-,TRBD1,TGTGCCAGCAGTTACAGGGGGCTTTACGAGCAGTACTTC,CASSYRGLYEQYF
TRBJ2-2,TRBV10-3,once,TRBD1,TGTGCCATCAGGATGGACAGGGGGTACACCGGGGAGCTGTTTTTT,CAIRMDRGYTGELFF
TRBJ1-1,TRBV7-9,once,-,TGTGCCAGCACGGTAACGACAGGCTCTGAAGCTTTCTTT,CASTVTTGSEAFF
TRBJ1-4,TRBV19,-,-,TGTGCCAGTAGCGGACAGTTGAATGAAAAACTGTTTTTT,CASSGQLNEKLFF
TRBJ2-1,TRBV6-5,-,-,TGTGCCAGCAGTTCCCTTCTTAGCTCCTACAATGAGCAGTTCTTC,CASSSLLSSYNEQFF
TRBJ2-1,TRBV19,once,-,TGTGCCAGTAGGAAGGGGTCCTACAATGAGCAGTTCTTC,CASRKGSYNEQFF
TRBJ2-1,TRBV29-1,-,-,TGCAGCGGGTCCGCTGCGGCAGACAATGAGCAGTTCTTC,CSGSAAADNEQFF
TRBJ1-1,TRBV29-1,once,-,TGCAGCGTTGCCCGGACCCGGGGTTTTACTGAAGCTTTCTTT,CSVARTRGFTEAFF
TRBJ2-5,TRBV9,-,-,TGTGCCAGCAGCGGGGGTCGACGGGGGACCCAGTACTTC,CASSGGRRGTQYF
TRBJ2-5,TRBV2,-,TRBD2,TGTGCCAGCACGCTCCGTTCCGGGAGGGCCGGGGAGACCCAGTACTTC,CASTLRSGRAGETQYF
TRBJ2-3,TRBV11-2,once,TRBD1,TGTGCCAGCAGGAACGCCGGGACAGGGGGCAGGAGTACGCAGTATTTT,CASRNAGTGGRSTQYF
TRBJ1-1,TRBV5-1,once,-,TGCGCCAGCTCTGCTGGGGGGTACACTGAAGCTTTCTTT,CASSAGGYTEAFF
TRBJ1-1,TRBV25-1,-,TRBD1,TGTGCCAGCAGTGACAGGGGGCCCACTGAAGCTTTCTTT,CASSDRGPTEAFF
TRBJ1-1,TRBV3-1/TRBV3-2,few,TRBD1,TGTGCCAGCTCCCTACAGGGGATTTTGGGGGAAGCTTTCTTT,CASSLQGILGEAFF
TRBJ1-1,TRBV7-9,-,-,TGTGCCAGCAGCTTAGGAACAGAAGCTTTCTTT,CASSLGTEAFF
TRBJ2-5,TRBV5-1,-,-,TGCGCCAGCAGCTGGGACACCCAAGAGACCCAGTACTTC,CASSWDTQETQYF
TRBJ2-6,TRBV5-1,-,-,TGCGCCAGCAGCTCCGGGACGGGGGTGGCTGGGGCCAACGTCCTGACTTTC,CASSSGTGVAGANVLTF
TRBJ1-2,TRBV6-5,-,-,TGTGCCAGCAGTCGCCCGGGACTAATCTATGGCTACACCTTC,CASSRPGLIYGYTF
TRBJ1-2,TRBV6-1,many,TRBD1,TGTGCCAGCAGTGAAGGGACAGGGGTGGACTATGGCTACACCTTC,CASSEGTGVDYGYTF
TRBJ2-1,TRBV20-1,-,-,TGCAGTGCTAGTTCGGGGACTCCCTACAATGAGCAGTTCTTC,CSASSGTPYNEQFF